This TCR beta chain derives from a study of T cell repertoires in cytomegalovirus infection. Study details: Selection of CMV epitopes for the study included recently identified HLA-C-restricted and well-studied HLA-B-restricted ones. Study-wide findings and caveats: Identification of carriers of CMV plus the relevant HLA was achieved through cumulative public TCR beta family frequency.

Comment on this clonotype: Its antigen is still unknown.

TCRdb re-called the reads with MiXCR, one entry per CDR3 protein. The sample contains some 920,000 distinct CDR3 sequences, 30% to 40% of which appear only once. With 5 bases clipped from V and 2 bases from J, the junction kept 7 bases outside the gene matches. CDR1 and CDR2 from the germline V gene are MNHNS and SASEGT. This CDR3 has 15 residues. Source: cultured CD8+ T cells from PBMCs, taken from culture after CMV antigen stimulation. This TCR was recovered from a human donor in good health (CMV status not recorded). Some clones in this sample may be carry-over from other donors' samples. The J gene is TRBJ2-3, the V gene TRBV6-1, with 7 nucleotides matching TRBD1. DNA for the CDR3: TGTGCCAGCAGTTCCACGGGACAGCTCACAGATACGCAGTATTTT. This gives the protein CASSSTGQLTDTQYF.